This TCR beta chain was captured in a study of shared clonotypes between healthy human individuals. Germline CDR1 reads GTSNPN; CDR2 reads SVGIG (reference sequence). With 4 bases removed from V and 8 bases from J, the gap between germline ends came to 12 bases. This CDR3 is built from 12 residues. Only in-frame clones appear in the TCRdb table, and some are missing; sequencing was by immunoSEQ multiplex PCR. The sample shows a few hundred thousand clones, 79% of them seen only once. This rearrangement joins TRBV30 to TRBJ2-1, with D possibly being TRBD1 or TRBD2 (6 bases each). The origin of this receptor is a woman in her forties in good health. Some clones in this sample may be carry-over from other donors' samples. The sample comprised PBMCs. The CDR3 is CAWNEGGHEQFF. DNA of the CDR3: TGTGCCTGGAACGAGGGGGGACATGAGCAGTTCTTC.